This T cell receptor (beta chain) was retrieved from a study of molecular identifiers for immune sequencing clone quantification. As regards this clonotype: What it recognizes is unknown. This could be a read error, since a much larger clone is one nucleotide away.

Previously described methods and listed TCR primers were employed for the bulk TCR libraries. TCRdb re-called the PCR reads through MiXCR, storing one row per CDR3 protein. The sample comprises about 510,000 distinct CDR3 sequences, around 21% of which are singletons, and 0.84% rests with the top ten. CDR1 SGDLS and CDR2 YYNGEE come from the germline V gene. With 3 bases clipped from V and 1 base from J, the junction kept 6 bases outside the gene matches. The CDR3 extends over 15 amino acids. Between about 20,000 and 1,100,000 sorted cells, with 10%, 30% or 50% RNA, yielded naive CD8 libraries. Points from the study as a whole: Over 97% of effector molecules, yet under 1% of naive-cell molecules, were held by clones above 20 RNA copies.

V gene TRBV9 combines with J gene TRBJ2-5; 7 bases are a match to TRBD2. The specimen sequenced was naive CD8+ T cells from blood, with Jurkat cell RNA spiked in. The subset is: FACS-sorted CD8+CD4-CCR7+CD45RA+ naive T cells. The TCR sequence derives from a human donor in good health. Some libraries in this study had Jurkat cell RNA spiked in. This CDR3 is CASSASGTTQETQYF. The CDR3 DNA sequence: TGTGCCAGCAGCGCCTCCGGGACTACCCAAGAGACCCAGTACTTC.